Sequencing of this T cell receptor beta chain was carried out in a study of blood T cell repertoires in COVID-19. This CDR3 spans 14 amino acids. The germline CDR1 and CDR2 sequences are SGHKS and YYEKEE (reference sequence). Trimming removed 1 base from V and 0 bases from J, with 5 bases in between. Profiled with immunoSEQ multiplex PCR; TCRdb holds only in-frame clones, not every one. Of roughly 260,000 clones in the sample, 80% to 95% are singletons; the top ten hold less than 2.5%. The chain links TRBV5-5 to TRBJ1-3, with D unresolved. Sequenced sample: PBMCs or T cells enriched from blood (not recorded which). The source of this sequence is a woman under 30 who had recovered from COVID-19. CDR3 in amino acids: CASSLKSSGNTIYF. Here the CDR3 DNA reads TGTGCCAGCAGCTTGAAGAGCTCTGGAAACACCATATATTTT. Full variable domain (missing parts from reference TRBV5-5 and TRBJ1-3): DAGVTQSPTHLIKTRGQQVTLRCSPISGHKSVSWYQQVLGQGPQFIFQYYEKEERGRGNFPDRFSARQFPNYSSELNVNALLLGDSALYLCASSLKSSGNTIYFGEGSWLTVV.